These 27 T cell receptor beta chains came from one sample sequenced in a study of Ad26.COV2.S vaccination and SARS-CoV-2 variants. Method: immunoSEQ multiplex PCR; TCRdb's copy keeps in-frame clones and lacks some. The sample has more than 300,000 clones; about 85% are singletons. Treatment: 15 to 20 received Ad26.COV2.S at low or high dose, single or two shots; about five received placebo; per-sample allocation not given. Samples were taken on day 63 after the first vaccine or placebo injection. The sequences come from peripheral blood, collected in a trial of Ad26.COV2.S vaccine versus placebo. The receptors derive from a person between 18 and 65 years old who received the Ad26.COV2.S COVID-19 vaccine or a placebo.

V gene TRBV27 combines with J gene TRBJ1-2, with D perhaps matching TRBD1 (5 bases). Trimming took off 6 bases at V and 4 bases at J, with 15 bases between the two ends. CDR1 is MNHEY and CDR2 is SMNVEV in the germline V gene (reference sequence). This CDR3 has 14 amino acids. CDR3 amino acids: CASRGSGTSYGYTF. Written as DNA, the CDR3 is TGTGCCAGCAGAGGGTCGGGGACGAGCTATGGCTACACCTTC.

The chain combines TRBV15 with TRBJ1-2; the match to TRBD1 covers 9 bases. V dropped 0 bases and J dropped 4; count of bases not matched to a gene: 3. This CDR3 contains 15 residues. CDR1 and CDR2 from the germline V gene are LNHNV and YYDKDF (reference sequence). The CDR3 is CATSRERTGVYGYTF. Written as DNA, the CDR3 is TGTGCCACCAGCAGAGAAAGGACAGGGGTCTATGGCTACACCTTC.

J is TRBJ2-5 and V is TRBV7-9, with D perhaps being TRBD1 or TRBD2 (5 bases each). This CDR3 has 14 amino acids. Germline assignment: CDR1 SEHNR and CDR2 FQNEAQ (reference sequence). V lost 0 bases to trimming and J lost 3 bases, with 8 bases between them. The CDR3 DNA is TGTGCCAGCAGCTTAGCGGGACGCGAAGAGACCCAGTACTTC. Translated: CASSLAGREETQYF.

There are a few counts of this clone. The V gene is TRBV6-1, the J gene TRBJ2-3; possible D gene TRBD1, 6 bases. V lost 3 bases, J lost 8 bases, and 9 bases lay in between. This CDR3 is built from 12 residues. CDR1 MNHNS and CDR2 SASEGT come from the germline V gene. The CDR3 reads CASSEGRGTQYF. CDR3 in DNA: TGTGCCAGCAGTGAGGGCAGGGGTACGCAGTATTTT.

This chain joins TRBV7-8 and TRBJ1-3; no clear D gene. The CDR3 has 16 amino acids. V was trimmed by 5 bases and J by 4 bases, leaving 18 bases between them. The germline CDR1 and CDR2 sequences are SGHVS and FQNEAQ. This chain's CDR3 is CASSHQPGDTGNTIYF. CDR3 nucleotides: TGTGCCAGCAGCCACCAACCAGGAGATACCGGAAACACCATATATTTT.

The genes are TRBV7-9 and TRBJ1-6, with TRBD1 as a possible D gene (6 bases). V gave up 6 bases and J gave up 8 bases, with 14 bases separating them. CDR1 is SEHNR and CDR2 is FQNEAQ in the germline V gene (reference sequence). The CDR3 is 14 residues long. CDR3 coding DNA: TGTGCCAGCAGACCCACAGGGTTGGATTCACCCCTCCACTTT. Its translation is CASRPTGLDSPLHF.

This clone was counted only a few times. This chain uses TRBV19 with TRBJ1-4, with TRBD1 as a possible D gene (5 bases). Between the trimmed V and J ends, which lost 6 bases and 3 bases, there was a span of 14 bases. The CDR3 extends over 15 amino acids. From germline, CDR1 is LNHDA and CDR2 SQIVND (reference sequence). CDR3 loop: CASRPRGAANEKLFF. In DNA, the CDR3 is TGTGCCAGTAGGCCGCGAGGGGCCGCTAATGAAAAACTGTTTTTT.

The chain has TRBV5-1 and TRBJ2-7; D assignment may be TRBD1 or TRBD2 (7 bases each). Germline V gene sequence: CDR1 SGHRS, CDR2 YFSETQ. V lost 0 bases and J lost 5, with 15 bases in between. The CDR3 runs 15 residues. CDR3: CASSLVPRGGNEQYF. The CDR3 DNA reads as TGCGCCAGCAGCTTGGTTCCCAGGGGGGGAAACGAGCAGTACTTC.

This clone was detected once. The chain has TRBV20-1 and TRBJ2-5; D gene unclear. The CDR3 consists of 11 residues. The germline V and J ends were trimmed by 0 bases and 5 bases, with 4 bases remaining between them. The germline CDR1 and CDR2 sequences are DFQATT and SNEGSKA (reference sequence). The CDR3 sequence is CSARDTETQYF. The CDR3 DNA reads TGCAGTGCTAGAGATACGGAGACCCAGTACTTC.

The chain links TRBV5-1 to TRBJ2-2, with 13 bases identical to TRBD2. Trimming at V came to 0 bases and at J to 5 bases, leaving 7 bases not matched to a gene. The germline CDR1 and CDR2 sequences are SGHRS and YFSETQ. This CDR3 is 18 amino acids long. The CDR3 DNA reads TGCGCCAGCAGCTTGGACCCCGGACTAGCGGGGGTGACCGGGGAGCTGTTTTTT. This gives the protein CASSLDPGLAGVTGELFF. Combining the CDR3 with reference TRBV5-1 and TRBJ2-2 gives the whole variable domain KAGVTQTPRYLIKTRGQQVTLSCSPISGHRSVSWYQQTPGQGLQFLFEYFSETQRNKGNFPGRFSGRQFSNSRSEMNVSTLELGDSALYLCASSLDPGLAGVTGELFFGEGSRLTVL.

The chain has TRBV5-1 and TRBJ2-2; 7 bases are shared with TRBD1. The CDR3 sequence is 16 residues long. Per germline, CDR1 SGHRS and CDR2 YFSETQ. Trimming at V came to 2 bases and at J to 4 bases, leaving 8 bases not matched to a gene. The CDR3 nucleotides read TGCGCCAGCAGCTTAACGACAGGGTTGCTCACCGGGGAGCTGTTTTTT. Residues: CASSLTTGLLTGELFF.

The rearrangement uses TRBV12-3 or TRBV12-4 and TRBJ2-1; D gene uncertain. There are 13 residues in the CDR3. Deletions cut 3 bases from V and 4 bases from J, with 7 bases between. The CDR3, as DNA: TGTGCCAGCAGTTTCGGCAGTTACAATGAGCAGTTCTTC. Its translation: CASSFGSYNEQFF.

The J gene is TRBJ2-5, the V gene TRBV5-1; D not resolved. Trimming took 4 bases from V and 1 from J, leaving 11 bases between them. Per the germline V gene, CDR1 is SGHRS and CDR2 is YFSETQ. The CDR3 has 14 amino acids. In DNA, the CDR3 is TGCGCCAGCAGCCCATCCGGACCCCAAGAGACCCAGTACTTC. It translates to CASSPSGPQETQYF.

This chain connects TRBV4-1 to TRBJ2-1; D possibly corresponds to TRBD2 (7 bases). CDR1 is MGHRA and CDR2 is YSYEKL in the germline V gene. V dropped 8 bases and J dropped 8 bases, with 19 bases sitting between them. The CDR3 spans 14 residues. DNA for the CDR3: TGCGCCAGCGGGCGGGGGCCGGGCTCGGATGAGCAGTTCTTC. Translating it yields CASGRGPGSDEQFF.

This clone was detected a few times. The chain is built from TRBV6-1 and TRBJ2-7; 7 positions agree with TRBD1. The CDR3 contains 14 residues. CDR1 and CDR2 (germline): MNHNS, SASEGT. Trimming took 3 bases from V and 3 from J; bases not matched to a gene: 5. CDR3 nucleotide sequence: TGTGCCAGCAGTGATCCGGGACAGAGCTACGAGCAGTACTTC. Translated: CASSDPGQSYEQYF.

This clone was seen more than once but under ten times. The chain combines TRBV7-9 with TRBJ1-2; no reliable D call. CDR1 is SEHNR, CDR2 FQNEAQ, per germline (reference sequence). This CDR3 has 12 amino acids. V gave up 1 base and J gave up 7 bases, with 7 bases separating them. CDR3 coding DNA: TGTGCCAGCAGCTTAGAGGGAGGTGGCTACACCTTC. This codes for CASSLEGGGYTF.

This clone was seen only once. The rearrangement uses TRBV27 and TRBJ1-6; no reliable D call. With 6 bases removed from V and 0 bases from J, the gap between germline ends came to 15 bases. Germline CDR1 reads MNHEY; CDR2 reads SMNVEV (reference sequence). This CDR3 has 17 residues. The CDR3 loop reads CASSQIMASSYNSPLHF. The CDR3 DNA follows: TGTGCCAGCAGCCAAATCATGGCCAGCTCCTATAATTCACCCCTCCACTTT.

This clone showed up many times. The chain is built from TRBV6-6 and TRBJ2-7; 11 bases agree with TRBD1. The CDR3 consists of 15 residues. Germline V lookup: CDR1 MNHNY, CDR2 SVGAGI (reference sequence). Trimming cost V 5 bases and J 7 bases; bases outside gene matches: 10. Written as DNA, the CDR3 is TGTGCCAGCAGTCGAACTTGGACAGGGGGCGTAGAGCAGTACTTC. Its protein is CASSRTWTGGVEQYF.

This clone appeared a single time. The chain recombines TRBV2 with TRBJ1-5; perhaps TRBD1 as D (5 bases). With 8 bases removed from V and 2 bases from J, the gap between germline ends came to 22 bases. The CDR3 spans 17 residues. Germline CDR1 SNHLY, CDR2 FYNNEI. CDR3 amino acids: CASGGPRLGGGNQPQHF. The DNA of the CDR3 is TGTGCCAGCGGAGGACCGAGACTTGGGGGTGGCAATCAGCCCCAGCATTTT.

The rearrangement uses TRBV19 and TRBJ1-5; no definite D call. V was shortened by 5 bases and J by 5 bases, with 13 bases between the two germline ends. CDR1 is LNHDA and CDR2 is SQIVND in the germline V gene (reference sequence). The CDR3 is made up of 14 amino acids. The CDR3 protein is CASSVQDGYQPQHF. CDR3 in DNA: TGTGCCAGTAGTGTGCAGGATGGGTATCAGCCCCAGCATTTT. Supplemented by reference TRBV19 and TRBJ1-5, the full variable domain reads DGGITQSPKYLFRKEGQNVTLSCEQNLNHDAMYWYRQDPGQGLRLIYYSQIVNDFQKGDIAEGYSVSREKKESFPLTVTSAQKNPTAFYLCASSVQDGYQPQHFGDGTRLSIL.

The genes are TRBV12-5 and TRBJ1-1; D not resolved. The CDR3 runs to 13 residues. CDR1 is LGHNT, CDR2 FRNRAP, per germline. V was cut by 5 bases and J by 8 bases, with 15 bases left in between. The CDR3 reads CASGPRGRQEAFF. The CDR3 DNA is TGTGCTAGTGGTCCGCGAGGTAGGCAGGAAGCTTTCTTT.

The chain links TRBV28 to TRBJ2-6; no definite D call. The CDR3 covers 16 residues. Deletions cut 4 bases from V and 2 bases from J, with 12 bases between. CDR1 is MDHEN, CDR2 SYDVKM, per germline. The DNA for the CDR3 is TGTGCCAGCAGTTCCCCGCCGTCTGCTGGGGCCAACGTCCTGACTTTC. This codes for CASSSPPSAGANVLTF. The entire variable domain, with the rest obtained from reference TRBV28 and TRBJ2-6, is as follows: DVKVTQSSRYLVKRTGEKVFLECVQDMDHENMFWYRQDPGLGLRLIYFSYDVKMKEKGDIPEGYSVSREKKERFSLILESASTNQTSMYLCASSSPPSAGANVLTFGAGSRLTVL.

This chain links TRBV7-9 with TRBJ1-4, with 7 bases aligning to TRBD1. The CDR3 has 16 residues. Trimming took 5 bases from V and 5 from J; bases not matched to a gene: 11. Per the germline V gene, CDR1 is SEHNR and CDR2 is FQNEAQ (reference sequence). The CDR3 DNA sequence: TGTGCCAGCAGCCCGGGGACAGTAGGGTTAAATGAAAAACTGTTTTTT. Its protein is CASSPGTVGLNEKLFF. The entire variable domain, with the rest obtained from reference TRBV7-9 and TRBJ1-4, is as follows: DTGVSQNPRHKITKRGQNVTFRCDPISEHNRLYWYRQTLGQGPEFLTYFQNEAQLEKSRLLSDRFSAERPKGSFSTLEIQRTEQGDSAMYLCASSPGTVGLNEKLFFGSGTQLSVL.

The CDR3 nucleotides read TGCGCCAGCAGCCAAACCCTCGGACAGGGTGTTAGCTATGGCTACACCTTC. It codes for CASSQTLGQGVSYGYTF. V usage is TRBV4-1 and J usage is TRBJ1-2; 8 bases line up with TRBD1. Germline V lookup: CDR1 MGHRA, CDR2 YSYEKL. Losses at the gene ends were 2 bases for V and 4 bases for J; bases not matched to a gene: 12. This CDR3 comprises 17 residues.

This clone was counted a single time. The genes are TRBV5-1 and TRBJ2-1, with 8 bases matching TRBD1. Germline values: CDR1 SGHRS, CDR2 YFSETQ. V lost 9 bases, J lost 4 bases, and 15 bases stayed unmatched. The CDR3 sequence is 16 residues long. The CDR3 reads CATGQNPGQAYNEQFF. CDR3 DNA sequence: TGCGCCACCGGCCAAAACCCGGGACAGGCTTACAATGAGCAGTTCTTC.

This clone came up a few times. The J gene is TRBJ1-4, the V gene TRBV19, with 7 bases aligning to TRBD1. The CDR3 covers 15 residues. J gave up 4 bases and V 6 bases, and 8 bases lay outside the gene matches. In germline, CDR1 is LNHDA, CDR2 SQIVND (reference sequence). The CDR3 DNA sequence: TGTGCCAGTAGGACTGGGACAGTGAATAATGAAAAACTGTTTTTT. Its protein is CASRTGTVNNEKLFF. Drawing the rest from reference TRBV19 and TRBJ1-4, the complete variable domain is DGGITQSPKYLFRKEGQNVTLSCEQNLNHDAMYWYRQDPGQGLRLIYYSQIVNDFQKGDIAEGYSVSREKKESFPLTVTSAQKNPTAFYLCASRTGTVNNEKLFFGSGTQLSVL.

The rearrangement joins TRBV6-5 to TRBJ2-7; D tentatively reads TRBD1 or TRBD2 (5 bases each). Germline V CDR1 and CDR2: MNHEY, SVGAGI. The CDR3 contains 13 residues. Trimming took off 8 bases at V and 6 bases at J, with 17 bases between the two ends. CDR3 in DNA: TGTGCCAGCCTCCGGGACGCTCTTCCCGAGCAGTACTTC. It encodes CASLRDALPEQYF.